This TCR beta chain came from a study of cytomegalovirus exposure and HLA in healthy donors. Study observations and caveats: Immune exposure information comprised only CMV serostatus.

PCR amplification relied on 60 Vbeta primers (plus 13 Jbeta primers). The assay was immunoSEQ multiplex PCR, and TCRdb's table has in-frame clones only and misses some. This sample carries about 120,000 clones, around 80% of them seen once, and the ten largest clones take about a tenth. Germline V gene data show CDR1 as PRHDT and CDR2 as FYEKMQ (reference sequence). There are 12 residues in the CDR3. The V end lost 0 bases, the J end lost 3 bases, and 3 bases lay between the germline ends. In regard to this clone: The antigen is unknown.

The source is a man aged 30-40 years in good health and CMV-seropositive. V usage is TRBV13 and J usage is TRBJ2-7; D is ambiguous. Sequencing was carried out using PBMCs. The CDR3 loop is CASSLGGYEQYF. CDR3 nucleotide sequence: TGTGCCAGCAGCTTAGGCGGCTACGAGCAGTACTTC.